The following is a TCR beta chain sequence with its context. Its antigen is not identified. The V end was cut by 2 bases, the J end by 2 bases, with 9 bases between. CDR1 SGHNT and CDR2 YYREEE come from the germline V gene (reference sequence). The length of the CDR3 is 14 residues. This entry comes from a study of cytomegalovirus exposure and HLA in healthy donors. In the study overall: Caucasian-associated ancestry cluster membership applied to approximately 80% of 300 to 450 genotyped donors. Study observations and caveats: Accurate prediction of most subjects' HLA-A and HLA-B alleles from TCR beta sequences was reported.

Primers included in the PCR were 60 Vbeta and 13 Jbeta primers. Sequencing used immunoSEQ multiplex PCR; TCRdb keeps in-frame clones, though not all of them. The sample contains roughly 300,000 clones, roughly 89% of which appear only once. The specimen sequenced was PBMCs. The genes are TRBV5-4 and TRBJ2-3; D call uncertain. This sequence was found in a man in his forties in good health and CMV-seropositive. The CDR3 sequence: CASSFTENTDTQYF. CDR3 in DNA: TGTGCCAGCAGCTTTACTGAGAACACAGATACGCAGTATTTT.